This TCR beta chain was sequenced for a study of blood T cell repertoires in COVID-19. Across the study: The United States, Italy and Spain were the sources of the acute and convalescent COVID-19 samples.

Germline V gene data show CDR1 as LNHNV and CDR2 as YYDKDF (reference sequence). This CDR3 comprises 14 residues. V was trimmed by 2 bases and J by 0 bases, leaving 5 bases between them. Adults between about 18 and 95 years of age took part from 24 US areas. Participant-reported clinical history was the basis for cohort assignment. This clone is a singleton in its sample. The authors' processing: Reference gene primer amplification gave estimated nucleated cell counts. Produced via immunoSEQ multiplex PCR; TCRdb's table is partial and in-frame only. The V and J calls and the clone size are those of that table, but D and trimming were determined from the DNA. The sample yields about 240,000 clones, over 80% seen once.

This chain links TRBV15 with TRBJ1-3; D is unclear. This TCR was recovered from a woman in her 30s with acute COVID-19. The material sequenced was PBMCs or T cells enriched from blood (not recorded which). CDR3 bases: TGTGCCACCAGCAGAAGCCCCTCTGGAAACACCATATATTTT. It translates to CATSRSPSGNTIYF.